Listed here is a single TCR beta chain. Its antigen is not identified. These data belong to a study of post-analysis software for immune sequencing data. Whole-study context: In terms of disease course, relapsing-remitting, secondary progressive and progressive-relapsing multiple sclerosis were included. General study results and limits: A significant reduction in normalized Chao1 diversity was observed in multiple sclerosis patients versus controls. Pronounced co-clustering by F measure was evident among identically batched samples.

Unique molecular identifiers had been added to the TCR beta cDNA libraries. MiXCR was run by TCRdb on the PCR reads, yielding one entry per CDR3 protein. The sample lists a few hundred thousand distinct CDR3 sequences, less than 40% seen once, with around an eighth in the top ten. The clonotype originates from a girl aged 10 to 17 with multiple sclerosis. The sequencing input was blood.

The CDR3 DNA is TGCGCCAGCAGTTGGACAGGCATCGAGCAGTACTTC. As protein: CASSWTGIEQYF. The genes are TRBV5-1 and TRBJ2-7; TRBD1 aligns across 7 bases. Trimming cost V 5 bases and J 6 bases; bases outside gene matches: 5. Germline V gene data show CDR1 as SGHRS and CDR2 as YFSETQ. The CDR3 is 12 residues long.